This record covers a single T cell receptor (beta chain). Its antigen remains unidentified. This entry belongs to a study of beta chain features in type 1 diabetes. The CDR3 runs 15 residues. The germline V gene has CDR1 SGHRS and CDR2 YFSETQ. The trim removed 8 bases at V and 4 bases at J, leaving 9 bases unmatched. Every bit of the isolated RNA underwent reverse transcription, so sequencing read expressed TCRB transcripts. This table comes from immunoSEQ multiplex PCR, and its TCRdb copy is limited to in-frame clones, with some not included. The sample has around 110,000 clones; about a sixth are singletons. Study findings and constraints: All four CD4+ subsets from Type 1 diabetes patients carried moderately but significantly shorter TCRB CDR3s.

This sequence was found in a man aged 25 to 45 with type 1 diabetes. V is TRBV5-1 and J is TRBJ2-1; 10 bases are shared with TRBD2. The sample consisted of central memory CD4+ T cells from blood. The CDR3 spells CASSGGSETYNEQFF. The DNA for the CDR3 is TGCGCCAGTAGCGGGGGGAGCGAGACTTACAATGAGCAGTTCTTC.